The clone carrying this T cell receptor beta chain appeared many times. The CDR3 extends over 13 amino acids. Trimming took off 2 bases at V and 0 bases at J, with 8 bases between the two ends. The germline gives CDR1 SQVTM, CDR2 ANQGSEA. This entry is derived from a study of blood T cells in healthy people across ages. A second PCR of about 7 to 11 cycles used a sample-barcoded 5' primer and a J-beta primer mix. One entry per CDR3 protein, called by TCRdb with MiXCR from the 5' RACE reads. Seen here are hundreds of thousands of distinct CDR3 sequences, 32% observed once, and the top ten hold over 15%.

Material: blood. This chain uses TRBV29-1 with TRBJ2-7; D unclear. The clonotype was recovered from a woman older than 75 in good health. CDR3 nucleotides: TGCAGCGTTGAAATGAGGAGCTCCTACGAGCAGTACTTC. Translation: CSVEMRSSYEQYF.